The rows below give T cell receptor beta chains drawn from one sample of a study of beta chain features in type 1 diabetes. Using immunoSEQ multiplex PCR, the repertoire was profiled, and TCRdb retains in-frame clones only, with some absent. The sample contains about 160,000 clones, over 55% of which appear only once. Sequences were obtained from naive CD4+ T cells from blood. The receptors here all came from a man aged 25 to 40 with type 1 diabetes. Both conserved end residues are part of each CDR3. Each record gives: clone size, J gene, V gene, D gene, CDR3 protein, CDR3 DNA. A D gene is named only where the DNA matches it firmly. Size is stated for part of the rows, as once, few or many counts, or as a class when the clone is expanded.

NA	TRBJ2-3	TRBV7-9	NA	CASSFDRAQADTQYF	TGTGCCAGCAGCTTCGATCGCGCCCAGGCGGATACGCAGTATTTT
NA	TRBJ2-5	TRBV7-9	NA	CASSPMKETQYF	TGTGCCAGCAGCCCCATGAAAGAGACCCAGTACTTC
NA	TRBJ2-1	TRBV30	TRBD2	CAWSVGLAGRDEQFF	TGTGCCTGGAGTGTAGGCCTAGCGGGGCGAGATGAGCAGTTCTTC
NA	TRBJ1-2	TRBV10-3	NA	CAISDGQGYGYTF	TGTGCCATCAGTGATGGGCAGGGATATGGCTACACCTTC
NA	TRBJ2-1	TRBV2	TRBD2	CASSDERGGADEQFF	TGTGCCAGCAGTGACGAGCGGGGGGGCGCGGATGAGCAGTTCTTC
few	TRBJ2-6	TRBV29-1	NA	CSVEGYGANVLTF	TGCAGCGTTGAAGGTTATGGGGCCAACGTCCTGACTTTC
once	TRBJ2-1	TRBV7-9	NA	CASSLSGQLIGNEQFF	TGTGCCAGCAGCTTAAGCGGACAGCTGATTGGGAATGAGCAGTTCTTC
NA	TRBJ2-3	TRBV29-1	NA	CSVGTDSDTQYF	TGCAGCGTTGGGACAGATTCAGATACGCAGTATTTT
few	TRBJ1-4	TRBV9	TRBD1	CASSVGTVGEKLFF	TGTGCCAGCAGCGTGGGGACAGTTGGTGAAAAACTGTTTTTT
few	TRBJ1-2	TRBV7-2	TRBD1	CASSLAGGNYGYTF	TGTGCCAGCAGCTTAGCAGGGGGCAACTATGGCTACACCTTC
NA	TRBJ1-5	TRBV25-1	NA	CARKGGPDFNQPQHF	TGTGCCAGAAAAGGCGGGCCTGACTTCAATCAGCCCCAGCATTTT
NA	TRBJ1-2	TRBV27	TRBD1	CASSSTTGGRVYGYTF	TGTGCCAGCAGTTCCACGACAGGGGGCCGAGTCTATGGCTACACCTTC
NA	TRBJ2-1	TRBV4-3	TRBD2	CASSQVSGGAGEQFF	TGCGCCAGCAGCCAAGTTAGCGGGGGGGCTGGTGAGCAGTTCTTC
NA	TRBJ2-5	TRBV7-9	TRBD1	CANVDRVNQETQYF	TGTGCCAACGTGGACAGGGTAAACCAAGAGACCCAGTACTTC
NA	TRBJ2-5	TRBV4-3	TRBD1	CASSHHSDRGETQYF	TGCGCCAGCAGCCATCACTCCGACAGGGGAGAGACCCAGTACTTC
few	TRBJ2-5	TRBV25-1	NA	CASCRGGGETQYF	TGTGCCAGCTGCAGGGGTGGGGGAGAGACCCAGTACTTC
NA	TRBJ1-2	TRBV29-1	NA	CSAGAPTDNYGYTF	TGCAGCGCCGGTGCCCCCACAGATAACTATGGCTACACCTTC
NA	TRBJ2-3	TRBV18	TRBD1	CASSTGQGTADTQYF	TGTGCCAGCTCGACGGGACAGGGGACCGCAGATACGCAGTATTTT
NA	TRBJ2-1	TRBV29-1	TRBD1	CSVDRQGANEQFF	TGCAGCGTCGACCGACAGGGGGCTAATGAGCAGTTCTTC
NA	TRBJ2-5	TRBV30	NA	CAWTASEWETQYF	TGTGCCTGGACAGCCTCGGAGTGGGAGACCCAGTACTTC
NA	TRBJ2-5	TRBV7-9	NA	CASSFSARIGETQYF	TGTGCCAGCAGCTTCAGCGCCCGAATAGGGGAGACCCAGTACTTC
NA	TRBJ2-6	TRBV30	NA	CAWSVLRVWGMSGANVLTF	TGTGCCTGGAGTGTACTCAGAGTCTGGGGGATGTCTGGGGCCAACGTCCTGACTTTC
few	TRBJ2-1	TRBV13	NA	CASSLRTGSSYNEQFF	TGTGCCAGCAGCTTAAGAACAGGGAGCTCCTACAATGAGCAGTTCTTC
NA	TRBJ2-3	TRBV5-1	TRBD2	CASSSPGLRTDTQYF	TGCGCCAGCAGCTCGCCGGGACTACGCACAGATACGCAGTATTTT
NA	TRBJ2-1	TRBV6-6	NA	CASSSPLAWNEQFF	TGTGCCAGCAGCTCCCCCCTAGCGTGGAATGAGCAGTTCTTC
NA	TRBJ1-5	TRBV7-2	TRBD1	CASSWTGDHNQPQHF	TGTGCCAGCAGTTGGACAGGGGATCACAATCAGCCCCAGCATTTT
NA	TRBJ2-4	TRBV7-2	NA	CASSLAWPVKNIQYF	TGTGCCAGCAGCTTAGCGTGGCCAGTCAAAAACATTCAGTACTTC
NA	TRBJ1-2	TRBV18	TRBD1	CASSPQPSSTGSNYGYTF	TGTGCCAGCTCACCACAACCATCATCGACAGGGTCTAACTATGGCTACACCTTC
NA	TRBJ2-2	TRBV13	NA	CASSLRGFSRGELFF	TGTGCCAGCAGCCTACGGGGATTCTCACGCGGGGAGCTGTTTTTT
NA	TRBJ2-7	TRBV9	NA	CASSVGRTAYEQYF	TGTGCCAGCAGCGTGGGACGGACGGCCTACGAGCAGTACTTC
few	TRBJ1-2	TRBV29-1	TRBD1	CSVGQEGGYTF	TGCAGCGTCGGACAGGAGGGTGGCTACACCTTC
NA	TRBJ1-5	TRBV30	NA	CAWSVLLGQPQHF	TGTGCCTGGAGTGTGTTACTGGGCCAGCCCCAGCATTTT
few	TRBJ2-2	TRBV29-1	NA	CSADREAGELFF	TGCAGCGCCGACAGGGAGGCCGGGGAGCTGTTTTTT
NA	TRBJ2-5	TRBV19	NA	CASSIPGLVGETQYF	TGTGCCAGTAGTATACCGGGACTCGTTGGAGAGACCCAGTACTTC
NA	TRBJ2-5	TRBV11-2	TRBD1	CASSLDPGGAETQYF	TGTGCCAGCAGCTTAGATCCAGGGGGCGCGGAGACCCAGTACTTC
NA	TRBJ2-5	TRBV7-2	TRBD1	CASSAIDRGQVETQYF	TGTGCCAGCAGCGCAATCGACAGGGGGCAGGTGGAGACCCAGTACTTC
few	TRBJ2-5	TRBV7-9	TRBD2	CASSLRGGIGETQYF	TGTGCCAGCAGCTTACGCGGGGGGATCGGCGAGACCCAGTACTTC
NA	TRBJ2-4	TRBV21-1	NA	CASSNRNRGKVKNIQYF	TGTGCCAGCAGCAACCGGAACAGGGGAAAGGTCAAAAACATTCAGTACTTC
once	TRBJ1-2	TRBV28	TRBD1	CASSQGQNYGYTF	TGTGCCAGCAGTCAGGGACAGAACTATGGCTACACCTTC